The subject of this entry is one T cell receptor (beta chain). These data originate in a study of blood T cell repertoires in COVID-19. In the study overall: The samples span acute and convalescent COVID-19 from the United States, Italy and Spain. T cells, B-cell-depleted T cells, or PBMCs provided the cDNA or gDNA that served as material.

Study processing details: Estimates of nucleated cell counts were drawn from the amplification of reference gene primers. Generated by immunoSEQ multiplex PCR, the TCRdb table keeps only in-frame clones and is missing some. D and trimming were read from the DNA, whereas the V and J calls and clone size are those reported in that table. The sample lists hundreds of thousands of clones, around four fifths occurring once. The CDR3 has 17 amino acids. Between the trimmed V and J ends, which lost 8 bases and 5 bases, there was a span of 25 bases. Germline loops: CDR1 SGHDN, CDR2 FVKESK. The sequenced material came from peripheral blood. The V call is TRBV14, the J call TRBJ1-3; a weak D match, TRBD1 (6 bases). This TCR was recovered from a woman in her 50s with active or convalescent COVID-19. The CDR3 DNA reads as TGTGCCAGCGGGACGTCGGGACATTCAAAAGAACGAAACACCATATATTTT. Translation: CASGTSGHSKERNTIYF.